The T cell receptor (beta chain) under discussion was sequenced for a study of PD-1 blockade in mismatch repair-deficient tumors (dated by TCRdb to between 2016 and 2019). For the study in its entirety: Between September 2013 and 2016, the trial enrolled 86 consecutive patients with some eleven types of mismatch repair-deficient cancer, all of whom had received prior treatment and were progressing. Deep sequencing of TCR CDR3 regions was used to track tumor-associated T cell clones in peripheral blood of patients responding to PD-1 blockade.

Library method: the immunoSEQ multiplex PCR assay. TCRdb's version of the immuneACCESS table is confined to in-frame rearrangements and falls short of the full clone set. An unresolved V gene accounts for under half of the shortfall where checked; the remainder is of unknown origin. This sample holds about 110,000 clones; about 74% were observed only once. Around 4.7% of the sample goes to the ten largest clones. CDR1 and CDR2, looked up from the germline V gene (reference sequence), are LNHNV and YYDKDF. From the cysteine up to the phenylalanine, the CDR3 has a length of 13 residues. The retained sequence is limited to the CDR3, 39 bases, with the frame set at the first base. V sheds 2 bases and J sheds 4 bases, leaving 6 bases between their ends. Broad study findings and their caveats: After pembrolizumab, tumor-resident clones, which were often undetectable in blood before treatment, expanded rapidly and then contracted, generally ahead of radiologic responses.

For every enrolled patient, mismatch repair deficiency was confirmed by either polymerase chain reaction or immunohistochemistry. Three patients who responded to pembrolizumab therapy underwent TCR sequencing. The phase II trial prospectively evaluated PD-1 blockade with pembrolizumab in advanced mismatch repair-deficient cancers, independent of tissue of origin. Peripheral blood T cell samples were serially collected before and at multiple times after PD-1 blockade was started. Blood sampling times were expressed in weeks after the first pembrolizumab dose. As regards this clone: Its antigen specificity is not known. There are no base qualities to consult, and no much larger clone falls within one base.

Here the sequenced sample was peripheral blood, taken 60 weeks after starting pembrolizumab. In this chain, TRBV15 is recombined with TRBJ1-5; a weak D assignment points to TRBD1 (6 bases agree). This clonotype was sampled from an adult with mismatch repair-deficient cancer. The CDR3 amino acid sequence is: CATSRQGNQPQHF. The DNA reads TGTGCCACCAGCAGACAGGGGAATCAGCCCCAGCATTTT. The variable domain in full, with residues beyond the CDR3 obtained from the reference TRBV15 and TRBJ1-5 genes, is DAMVIQNPRYQVTQFGKPVTLSCSQTLNHNVMYWYQQKSSQAPKLLFHYYDKDFNNEADTPDNFQSRRPNTSFCFLDIRSPGLGDTAMYLCATSRQGNQPQHFGDGTRLSIL.